This is a list of T cell receptor beta chains from one sample in a study of blood T cell repertoires in COVID-19. The repertoire was sequenced with immunoSEQ multiplex PCR; TCRdb's copy has only in-frame clones and lacks some. Of about 200,000 clones listed, roughly 80% are singletons. Sequences were obtained from PBMCs or T cells enriched from blood (not recorded which). Receptors originate from a man aged 40-50 years who had recovered from COVID-19. Each CDR3 is given with its conserved first and last residue. Each record gives: D gene, V gene, clone size, J gene, CDR3 protein, CDR3 DNA. The D gene is left open where the match is weak. Some rows mark clone size as missing; the rest say once, few, many or name a class of expanded clone.

D: -
V: TRBV28
size: -
J: TRBJ2-1
CDR3: CASSFSGYNEQFF
DNA: TGTGCCAGCAGTTTCTCGGGTTACAATGAGCAGTTCTTC

D: TRBD1
V: TRBV6-2/TRBV6-3
size: few
J: TRBJ1-2
CDR3: CASSDRASFWYGYTF
DNA: TGTGCCAGCAGTGACAGGGCTTCCTTTTGGTATGGCTACACCTTC

D: TRBD2
V: TRBV6-2/TRBV6-3
size: -
J: TRBJ2-5
CDR3: CASSRAGFETQYF
DNA: TGTGCCAGCAGTCGAGCGGGATTTGAGACCCAGTACTTC

D: TRBD1
V: TRBV2
size: -
J: TRBJ1-2
CDR3: CASSLTGVGYTF
DNA: TGTGCCAGCAGCCTTACAGGGGTTGGCTACACCTTC

D: TRBD1
V: TRBV28
size: few
J: TRBJ1-2
CDR3: CASSFYPGTGTYGYTF
DNA: TGTGCCAGCAGTTTCTACCCCGGGACAGGGACCTATGGCTACACCTTC

D: -
V: TRBV19
size: -
J: TRBJ1-6
CDR3: CASSFPDRNNSPLHF
DNA: TGTGCCAGTAGTTTTCCCGACAGAAATAATTCACCCCTCCACTTT

D: TRBD2
V: TRBV4-1
size: -
J: TRBJ2-1
CDR3: CASSLSGRDNEQFF
DNA: TGCGCCAGCAGCCTTAGCGGGAGGGACAATGAGCAGTTCTTC

D: TRBD1
V: TRBV18
size: -
J: TRBJ2-1
CDR3: CASSPGQGVYNEQFF
DNA: TGTGCCAGCTCACCTGGACAGGGGGTCTACAATGAGCAGTTCTTC

D: -
V: TRBV9
size: few
J: TRBJ2-7
CDR3: CASSVGTVEIYEQYF
DNA: TGTGCCAGCAGCGTAGGGACAGTCGAAATCTACGAGCAGTACTTC

D: -
V: TRBV19
size: -
J: TRBJ1-1
CDR3: CASSLTENTEAFF
DNA: TGTGCCAGTAGCCTAACAGAGAACACTGAAGCTTTCTTT

D: -
V: TRBV7-9
size: -
J: TRBJ2-1
CDR3: CASSLGVREQFF
DNA: TGTGCCAGCAGCTTAGGAGTCAGGGAGCAGTTCTTC

D: -
V: TRBV24-1
size: once
J: TRBJ1-2
CDR3: CATSDLARGGYTF
DNA: TGTGCCACCAGTGATTTGGCCCGAGGAGGCTACACCTTC

D: -
V: TRBV7-6
size: -
J: TRBJ1-1
CDR3: CASSLKVEDTEAFF
DNA: TGTGCCAGCAGCTTAAAGGTGGAGGACACTGAAGCTTTCTTT

D: TRBD1
V: TRBV12-3/TRBV12-4
size: -
J: TRBJ1-2
CDR3: CASSLGQRYGYTF
DNA: TGTGCCAGCAGCTTGGGACAGAGGTATGGCTACACCTTC

D: TRBD1
V: TRBV7-6
size: -
J: TRBJ2-2
CDR3: CASTTLGQITGELFF
DNA: TGTGCCAGCACCACTTTGGGACAGATCACCGGGGAGCTGTTTTTT

D: TRBD2
V: TRBV28
size: -
J: TRBJ2-5
CDR3: CASSFGLALNQETQYF
DNA: TGTGCCAGCAGTTTCGGACTAGCGCTGAACCAAGAGACCCAGTACTTC

D: TRBD2
V: TRBV14
size: few
J: TRBJ2-3
CDR3: CASSNSGRGTDTQYF
DNA: TGTGCCAGCAGTAATAGCGGGAGAGGCACAGATACGCAGTATTTT

D: TRBD1
V: TRBV7-3
size: -
J: TRBJ1-2
CDR3: CASSSQGGTTNGYTF
DNA: TGTGCCAGCAGCTCACAGGGGGGGACAACTAATGGCTACACCTTC

D: -
V: TRBV6-4
size: -
J: TRBJ2-1
CDR3: CASSVPSSSYNEQFF
DNA: TGTGCCAGCAGTGTTCCCTCGAGCTCCTACAATGAGCAGTTCTTC

D: -
V: TRBV18
size: -
J: TRBJ2-4
CDR3: CASSRKLGDRIGVNIQYF
DNA: TGTGCCAGCTCACGGAAACTGGGCGACAGGATTGGGGTAAACATTCAGTACTTC

D: -
V: TRBV5-4
size: -
J: TRBJ2-5
CDR3: CASSFTGEETQYF
DNA: TGTGCCAGCAGCTTTACGGGAGAAGAGACCCAGTACTTC

D: TRBD1
V: TRBV24-1
size: -
J: TRBJ2-1
CDR3: CATSDSDREWGEQFF
DNA: TGTGCCACCAGTGATTCGGACAGGGAATGGGGAGAGCAGTTCTTC

D: TRBD2
V: TRBV4-2
size: -
J: TRBJ2-3
CDR3: CASSQGTSGGDTQYF
DNA: TGTGCCAGCAGCCAAGGGACTAGCGGTGGAGATACGCAGTATTTT

D: -
V: TRBV3-1/TRBV3-2
size: -
J: TRBJ2-3
CDR3: CASSQRAREDTQYF
DNA: TGTGCCAGCAGCCAAAGGGCCCGGGAAGATACGCAGTATTTT

D: TRBD2
V: TRBV7-2
size: -
J: TRBJ2-3
CDR3: CASSLWEGSTDTQYF
DNA: TGTGCCAGCAGCTTATGGGAGGGGAGCACAGATACGCAGTATTTT

D: -
V: TRBV9
size: few
J: TRBJ2-7
CDR3: CASSLAAGASYEQYF
DNA: TGTGCCAGCAGCCTTGCAGCGGGTGCCTCCTACGAGCAGTACTTC

D: -
V: TRBV4-2
size: once
J: TRBJ2-1
CDR3: CASSPRRGTYNEQFF
DNA: TGTGCCAGCAGCCCCCGCCGGGGGACCTACAATGAGCAGTTCTTC

D: -
V: TRBV10-3
size: -
J: TRBJ1-2
CDR3: CAISDGGSSLYGYTF
DNA: TGTGCCATCAGTGACGGCGGCTCGAGTCTCTATGGCTACACCTTC

D: TRBD1
V: TRBV28
size: -
J: TRBJ2-1
CDR3: CASSLFTGEKRYNEQFF
DNA: TGTGCCAGCAGTTTATTCACAGGGGAAAAGCGCTACAATGAGCAGTTCTTC

D: TRBD1
V: TRBV5-1
size: -
J: TRBJ1-4
CDR3: CASSFQGADNEKLFF
DNA: TGCGCCAGCAGCTTTCAGGGGGCGGATAATGAAAAACTGTTTTTT

D: -
V: TRBV18
size: -
J: TRBJ1-1
CDR3: CASSPEGGRDTEAFF
DNA: TGTGCCAGCTCACCGGAGGGCGGTCGGGACACTGAAGCTTTCTTT

D: -
V: TRBV2
size: -
J: TRBJ2-4
CDR3: CASSDQGGSDIQYF
DNA: TGTGCCAGCAGTGATCAAGGAGGGTCGGACATTCAGTACTTC

D: -
V: TRBV20-1
size: once
J: TRBJ1-2
CDR3: CSASSREARGYTF
DNA: TGCAGTGCTAGTTCCCGGGAGGCCCGTGGCTACACCTTC

D: TRBD2
V: TRBV12-5
size: -
J: TRBJ2-1
CDR3: CASGLGKLAGGPNEQFF
DNA: TGTGCTAGTGGTTTGGGGAAACTAGCGGGAGGGCCTAATGAGCAGTTCTTC

D: TRBD1
V: TRBV7-9
size: -
J: TRBJ2-3
CDR3: CASSLSQGADTQYF
DNA: TGTGCCAGCAGCCTAAGCCAGGGGGCTGATACGCAGTATTTT

D: -
V: TRBV5-1
size: -
J: TRBJ1-2
CDR3: CASNPYDTNYGYTF
DNA: TGCGCCAGCAACCCATATGATACAAACTATGGCTACACCTTC

D: TRBD1
V: TRBV2
size: -
J: TRBJ1-2
CDR3: CASSSGTGVGYTF
DNA: TGTGCCAGCAGTTCTGGGACAGGGGTGGGCTACACCTTC

D: TRBD1
V: TRBV7-9
size: -
J: TRBJ1-2
CDR3: CASSGGQGETSGYTF
DNA: TGTGCCAGCAGCGGGGGACAGGGGGAAACCTCTGGCTACACCTTC

D: -
V: TRBV5-4
size: -
J: TRBJ1-1
CDR3: CASSLLRGGQEAFF
DNA: TGTGCCAGCAGCTTGCTTCGAGGAGGACAGGAAGCTTTCTTT

D: TRBD1
V: TRBV4-1
size: -
J: TRBJ1-2
CDR3: CASSQARTGNGYTF
DNA: TGCGCCAGCAGCCAAGCTCGGACAGGCAATGGCTACACCTTC

D: TRBD2
V: TRBV28
size: -
J: TRBJ2-1
CDR3: CASSDLAGSSYNEQFF
DNA: TGTGCCAGCAGTGACTTAGCGGGGAGCTCCTACAATGAGCAGTTCTTC